A selection of T cell receptor beta chains follows, all from one sample in a study of Ad26.COV2.S vaccination and SARS-CoV-2 variants. Assay: immunoSEQ multiplex PCR; the TCRdb copy retains only in-frame clones and omits some. Of about 400,000 clones listed, roughly 85% are singletons. The sequences come from peripheral blood, collected in a trial of Ad26.COV2.S vaccine versus placebo. The receptors originated from a person aged 18-65 years who received the Ad26.COV2.S COVID-19 vaccine or a placebo. CDR3s include the opening cysteine and the closing phenylalanine or tryptophan. The D gene is left open where the match is weak. For some rows the clone size is stated as once, few or many, or as a class when expanded; others skip it.

V: TRBV20-1; size: NA; D: NA; J: TRBJ2-7; DNA: TGCAGTGCTAGTGAGGGCAGTTTCTCCTACGAGCAGTACTTC; CDR3: CSASEGSFSYEQYF
V: TRBV6-1; size: NA; D: TRBD2; J: TRBJ2-1; DNA: TGTGCCAGCAGTGAAACGAAAGCGGGGTGGATGCACAATGAGCAGTTCTTC; CDR3: CASSETKAGWMHNEQFF
V: TRBV5-4; size: NA; D: TRBD1; J: TRBJ1-2; DNA: TGTGCCAGCAGCACTTTGACATGGGGACAGGGCAACTATGGCTACACCTTC; CDR3: CASSTLTWGQGNYGYTF
V: TRBV3-1/TRBV3-2; size: NA; D: NA; J: TRBJ2-1; DNA: TGTGCCAGCAGCCGCCCGACCGTCTTGAATGAGCAGTTCTTC; CDR3: CASSRPTVLNEQFF
V: TRBV7-9; size: NA; D: NA; J: TRBJ2-5; DNA: TGTGCCAGCAGCTTAGGGCAGCGGAAGACCCAGTACTTC; CDR3: CASSLGQRKTQYF
V: TRBV5-1; size: NA; D: TRBD1; J: TRBJ1-2; DNA: TGCGCCAGCAGCTTGATCACAGGGGAGAATGGCTACACCTTC; CDR3: CASSLITGENGYTF
V: TRBV6-4; size: NA; D: NA; J: TRBJ2-2; DNA: TGTGCCAGCAGTGTGTTCCCGGGTGCCGGGGAGCTGTTTTTT; CDR3: CASSVFPGAGELFF
V: TRBV30; size: NA; D: NA; J: TRBJ1-2; DNA: TGTGCCTGGAGTGCCCCGCCCTATGGCTACACCTTC; CDR3: CAWSAPPYGYTF
V: TRBV4-3; size: NA; D: NA; J: TRBJ2-3; DNA: TGCGCCAGCAGCCAAGATATCGTGTGGTATGGGCCCCGTGGAGATACGCAGTATTTT; CDR3: CASSQDIVWYGPRGDTQYF
V: TRBV27; size: NA; D: NA; J: TRBJ2-5; DNA: TGTGCCAGCAGCTTCTGGAGGGGAGAGGGGGCCCAGTACTTC; CDR3: CASSFWRGEGAQYF
V: TRBV6-5; size: NA; D: NA; J: TRBJ2-2; DNA: TGTGCCAGCAGTCGGGGTTACACCGGGGAGCTGTTTTTT; CDR3: CASSRGYTGELFF
V: TRBV27; size: NA; D: TRBD1; J: TRBJ2-3; DNA: TGTGCCAGCAGTTTAATGGGACAGGGCACAGATACGCAGTATTTT; CDR3: CASSLMGQGTDTQYF
V: TRBV30; size: NA; D: NA; J: TRBJ2-7; DNA: TGTGCCGAGTTCCGTATTTCCCTATACGAGCAGTACTTC; CDR3: CAEFRISLYEQYF
V: TRBV6-2/TRBV6-3; size: NA; D: NA; J: TRBJ1-2; DNA: TGTGCCAGCAGTAAGCCTGGGGGTGGTAACTATGGCTACACCTTC; CDR3: CASSKPGGGNYGYTF
V: TRBV18; size: NA; D: TRBD2; J: TRBJ2-3; DNA: TGTGCCAGCTCACCGCGACTCGGGGGGGCAGATACGCAGTATTTT; CDR3: CASSPRLGGADTQYF
V: TRBV7-2; size: few; D: TRBD1; J: TRBJ2-5; DNA: TGTGCCAGCAGCTTGACAGGGGGAGAGACCCAGTACTTC; CDR3: CASSLTGGETQYF
V: TRBV5-6; size: NA; D: NA; J: TRBJ2-7; DNA: TGTGCCAGCAGCCTCGCCTCCTACGAGCAGTACTTC; CDR3: CASSLASYEQYF
V: TRBV4-3; size: NA; D: NA; J: TRBJ1-3; DNA: TGCGCCAGCAGCCAAGTCGGGCAGCTCCTTTACCTATCCTCTGGAAACACCATATATTTT; CDR3: CASSQVGQLLYLSSGNTIYF
V: TRBV18; size: NA; D: NA; J: TRBJ2-5; DNA: TGTGCCAGCTCACCCGAGGGGGAGACCCAGTACTTC; CDR3: CASSPEGETQYF
V: TRBV4-3; size: NA; D: NA; J: TRBJ1-5; DNA: TGCGCCAGCAGCCAAGATAGTCGAGGGGGAGGACAGCCCCAGCATTTT; CDR3: CASSQDSRGGGQPQHF
V: TRBV11-3; size: NA; D: NA; J: TRBJ2-7; DNA: TGTGCCAGCAGCTCCCTCGGACTCCGCCTGGAGCAGTACTTC; CDR3: CASSSLGLRLEQYF
V: TRBV28; size: NA; D: NA; J: TRBJ1-6; DNA: TGTGCCAGCAGTAGGGATTATAATTCACCCCTCCACTTT; CDR3: CASSRDYNSPLHF
V: TRBV7-6; size: NA; D: NA; J: TRBJ1-1; DNA: TGTGCCAGCAGCTCGGGACCGCCGAACACTGAAGCTTTCTTT; CDR3: CASSSGPPNTEAFF
V: TRBV18; size: NA; D: NA; J: TRBJ2-5; DNA: TGTGCCAGCTCACCCCCCTCGAGACATTCGGAGACCCAGTACTTC; CDR3: CASSPPSRHSETQYF
V: TRBV3-1/TRBV3-2; size: NA; D: TRBD2; J: TRBJ2-5; DNA: TGTGCCAGCAGCCAAGTCCCTAGCGGAGGAGAGACCCAGTACTTC; CDR3: CASSQVPSGGETQYF
V: TRBV9; size: NA; D: NA; J: TRBJ1-3; DNA: TGTGCCAGCTCTCACCCCGGGGGGGGTTACTCTGGAAACACCATATATTTT; CDR3: CASSHPGGGYSGNTIYF
V: TRBV3-1/TRBV3-2; size: NA; D: NA; J: TRBJ1-3; DNA: TGTGCCAGCAGCCAGCGGGCCCCGGACACCATATATTTT; CDR3: CASSQRAPDTIYF
V: TRBV12-5; size: NA; D: TRBD2; J: TRBJ2-7; DNA: TGTGCTAGTGGTCCAGGACTAGCGGTGACTTCCTACGAGCAGTACTTC; CDR3: CASGPGLAVTSYEQYF
V: TRBV2; size: NA; D: TRBD1; J: TRBJ2-1; DNA: TGTGCCAGCATTCAGGGACAGGGACCCTACAATGAGCAGTTCTTC; CDR3: CASIQGQGPYNEQFF
V: TRBV11-3; size: NA; D: NA; J: TRBJ2-7; DNA: TGTGCCAGCAGCCCCGCAGGGGGGTACGAGCAGTACTTC; CDR3: CASSPAGGYEQYF
V: TRBV10-3; size: once; D: NA; J: TRBJ1-2; DNA: TGTGCCATCAGTGAGAATATTGGCGGGGTGGGTGATGGCTACACCTTC; CDR3: CAISENIGGVGDGYTF
V: TRBV11-2; size: NA; D: TRBD1; J: TRBJ2-7; DNA: TGTGCCAGCAGCACAGGGGGCCTCTACGAGCAGTACTTC; CDR3: CASSTGGLYEQYF
V: TRBV3-1/TRBV3-2; size: NA; D: NA; J: TRBJ2-3; DNA: TGTGCCAGCAGCCGACAAAGCACAGATACGCAGTATTTT; CDR3: CASSRQSTDTQYF
V: TRBV27; size: NA; D: NA; J: TRBJ2-3; DNA: TGTGCCAGCAGTTTTGGAGATACGCAGTATTTT; CDR3: CASSFGDTQYF
V: TRBV2; size: NA; D: NA; J: TRBJ1-5; DNA: TGTGCCAGCAGTGAGAAGGGGAATCAGCCCCAGCATTTT; CDR3: CASSEKGNQPQHF
V: TRBV11-2; size: NA; D: NA; J: TRBJ2-1; DNA: TGTGCCAGCAGTCCCGGACAGCTTAACAATGAGCAGTTCTTC; CDR3: CASSPGQLNNEQFF
V: TRBV5-4; size: NA; D: NA; J: TRBJ2-5; DNA: TGTGCCAGCAGCCCCCCCGCGCCCCTCGGGGAGACCCAGTACTTC; CDR3: CASSPPAPLGETQYF
V: TRBV4-1; size: NA; D: NA; J: TRBJ2-5; DNA: TGCGCCAGCAGCCAAGGGTATATTTTGGGGACCCAGTACTTC; CDR3: CASSQGYILGTQYF
V: TRBV5-1; size: NA; D: NA; J: TRBJ2-3; DNA: TGCGCCAGCAGCTCGGGACCGGGTTTGGAACATACGCAGTATTTT; CDR3: CASSSGPGLEHTQYF